The 25 T cell receptor beta chains below were found in one sample sequenced in a study of shared clonotypes between healthy human individuals. Method: immunoSEQ multiplex PCR; TCRdb's copy keeps in-frame clones and lacks some. This repertoire shows around 2.3 million clones, 90% to 97% found once; its top ten account for about 0.13%. Sequencing was carried out using naive CD4+ T cells sorted from blood. Noted subset: CD45RA+ positively selected. The receptors stem from a man aged 18 to 29 in good health.

The chain links TRBV6-5 to TRBJ2-1; no definite D call. V lost 2 bases and J 2 bases, leaving 4 bases between the germline ends. This CDR3 spans 13 amino acids. Per germline, CDR1 MNHEY and CDR2 SVGAGI. The CDR3 DNA reads as TGTGCCAGCAGTTACACGACCTACAATGAGCAGTTCTTC. Amino acid sequence: CASSYTTYNEQFF.

A word on this clone: Distinct nucleotide sequences in the sample also encode this CDR3. The rearrangement joins TRBV28 to TRBJ1-2, with TRBD1 matching 9 bases. Germline V lookup: CDR1 MDHEN, CDR2 SYDVKM. The CDR3 is 14 amino acids. V gave up 6 bases and J gave up 2 bases; unmatched junction bases: 4. The CDR3: CASRGTGRNYGYTF. The CDR3 nucleotides read TGTGCCAGCAGGGGGACAGGGAGGAACTATGGCTACACCTTC.

This CDR3 reads CASSVTGGSDYGYTF. The CDR3 coding sequence is TGTGCCAGCAGCGTAACAGGGGGCTCTGACTATGGCTACACCTTC. The rearrangement joins TRBV11-2 to TRBJ1-2, with 9 nucleotides matching TRBD1. This CDR3 contains 15 residues. Germline CDR1 SGHAT, CDR2 FQNNGV. V shed 5 bases and J 3 bases; nucleotides not matched to a gene: 7.

This chain links TRBV9 with TRBJ1-1, with a tentative D call TRBD1 (6 bases). Germline V gives CDR1 SGDLS, CDR2 YYNGEE. The CDR3 sequence is 14 residues long. V was shortened by 6 bases and J by 6 bases, with 18 bases between the two germline ends. The CDR3 DNA is TGTGCCAGCACCAGGGGTTTCGTAGGAGCTGAAGCTTTCTTT. Protein sequence: CASTRGFVGAEAFF.

The chain joins TRBV19 to TRBJ1-6; TRBD1 matches at 9 bases. The CDR3 is 15 residues long. V dropped 5 bases and J dropped 7; count of bases not matched to a gene: 6. CDR1 and CDR2 from the germline V gene are LNHDA and SQIVND (reference sequence). As DNA, the CDR3 is TGTGCCAGTAGTTCCCAACAGGGGGCAAATTCACCCCTCCACTTT. Encoded protein: CASSSQQGANSPLHF.

The rearrangement joins TRBV6-5 to TRBJ2-3, with D perhaps matching TRBD2 (5 bases). The CDR3 sequence is 14 residues long. V was cut by 4 bases and J by 2 bases, with 10 bases left in between. Germline-derived CDR1 and CDR2 are MNHEY and SVGAGI. CDR3 nucleotides: TGTGCCAGCAGTTCTGGGGAGCCCACAGATACGCAGTATTTT. This codes for CASSSGEPTDTQYF.

The V gene is TRBV7-2, the J gene TRBJ1-1, with D possibly TRBD1 on 5 matching bases. CDR3 length equals 14 residues. Germline values: CDR1 SGHTA, CDR2 FQGNSA. V gave up 1 base and J gave up 11 bases, with 17 bases separating them. CDR3 bases: TGTGCCAGCAGCTTAGTGGTCCAGGGTGTTGACGCTTTCTTT. It specifies CASSLVVQGVDAFF.

About this clone: The same CDR3 arises from other DNA sequences in this sample as well. CDR3 in DNA: TGTGCCTGGACGGGGGATGGAAACACCATATATTTT. It codes for CAWTGDGNTIYF. The chain employs TRBV30 and TRBJ1-3; the D gene is possibly TRBD1 (5 bases). The CDR3 sequence is 12 residues long. Germline V gives CDR1 GTSNPN, CDR2 SVGIG (reference sequence). The V gene lost 4 bases and the J gene lost 3 bases, with 7 bases spanning the gap.

This clone was seen only once. V and J are TRBV5-1 and TRBJ2-7; a weak D match, TRBD1 (6 bases). The CDR3 runs 19 residues. The germline gives CDR1 SGHRS, CDR2 YFSETQ. V shed 3 bases and J shed 1 base, with 26 bases lying between them. The CDR3 loop reads CASSSFRGLLSLPSYEQYF. DNA of the CDR3: TGCGCCAGCAGCTCTTTCAGGGGATTACTATCGCTTCCTTCCTACGAGCAGTACTTC.

Only one count was recorded for this clone. The chain couples TRBV7-8 to TRBJ2-1, with 8 bases identical to TRBD2. Germline lookup yields CDR1 SGHVS and CDR2 FQNEAQ. This CDR3 is 19 amino acids long. Trimming at V came to 5 bases and at J to 8 bases, leaving 23 bases not matched to a gene. Here the CDR3 reads CASSPGWGRTSRAQDEQFF. CDR3 bases: TGTGCCAGCAGCCCCGGGTGGGGGCGGACTAGCAGGGCCCAGGATGAGCAGTTCTTC.

The V call is TRBV23-1, the J call TRBJ1-2; maybe TRBD1 (5 bases). TRBV23-1 has ORF status, its function being uncertain. The CDR3 is 13 amino acids. The ends were cut back, 10 bases at V and 2 bases at J, with 14 bases in the middle. CDR3 protein: CATWRRDNYGYTF. CDR3 sequence (DNA): TGCGCCACCTGGAGGAGGGACAACTATGGCTACACCTTC.

V usage is TRBV7-9 and J usage is TRBJ2-1; 7 nucleotides line up with TRBD2. Germline CDR1 is SEHNR and CDR2 is FQNEAQ (reference sequence). The CDR3 runs to 15 residues. With V trimmed by 2 bases and J by 4 bases, 5 bases remained unmatched. The CDR3 protein is CASSLLGGGYNEQFF. DNA for the CDR3: TGTGCCAGCAGCTTATTGGGGGGAGGGTACAATGAGCAGTTCTTC.

CDR3 sequence reads: CASSFTPSGTDTQYF. In DNA, the CDR3 is TGTGCCAGCAGCTTCACCCCTTCCGGGACAGATACGCAGTATTTT. This chain uses TRBV7-2 with TRBJ2-3; no definite D call. Germline CDR1 and CDR2: SGHTA and FQGNSA. V was pared by 3 bases and J by 3 bases, with 13 bases between. The CDR3 spans 15 residues.

This sequence joins TRBV2 and TRBJ2-4, with 11 bases lining up with TRBD1. Germline V lookup: CDR1 SNHLY, CDR2 FYNNEI. Trimming cost V 5 bases and J 3 bases; bases outside gene matches: 3. The CDR3 has 15 amino acids. CDR3 DNA sequence: TGTGCCAGCAGTCCGGGACAGGGGGTCAAAAACATTCAGTACTTC. Translating gives CASSPGQGVKNIQYF. Complete variable domain (other parts from reference TRBV2 and TRBJ2-4): EPEVTQTPSHQVTQMGQEVILRCVPISNHLYFYWYRQILGQKVEFLVSFYNNEISEKSEIFDDQFSVERPDGSNFTLKIRSTKLEDSAMYFCASSPGQGVKNIQYFGAGTRLSVL.

This chain uses TRBV7-9 with TRBJ2-7; perhaps D is TRBD1 or TRBD2 (5 bases each). Germline CDR1 and CDR2: SEHNR and FQNEAQ (reference sequence). With 3 bases removed from V and 0 bases from J, the gap between germline ends came to 21 bases. This CDR3 region has 18 residues. CDR3 nucleotides: TGTGCCAGCAGCTTTTCGGGTTGGGGCAGGGACCACTCCTACGAGCAGTACTTC. This gives the protein CASSFSGWGRDHSYEQYF.

The chain uses TRBV6-5 and TRBJ2-5; D is uncertain. CDR3 size: 13 residues. Germline V gene sequence: CDR1 MNHEY, CDR2 SVGAGI. Trimming shortened V by 5 bases and J by 5 bases, and 12 bases separated the two germline ends. CDR3 DNA sequence: TGTGCCAGCAGTACTCTAGTTACGGAGACCCAGTACTTC. Its protein is CASSTLVTETQYF.

The chain couples TRBV7-2 to TRBJ2-1; 13 nucleotides agree with TRBD2. This CDR3 has 19 residues. Germline V gene data show CDR1 as SGHTA and CDR2 as FQGNSA. Germline trimming cut 4 bases from V and 7 bases from J; bases unmatched to any gene: 16. The CDR3 protein is CASSYRLAGGVKQMNEQFF. The CDR3 DNA follows: TGTGCCAGCAGCTATAGACTAGCGGGAGGAGTAAAGCAAATGAATGAGCAGTTCTTC.

For this clone: This sample includes further DNA sequences coding for the same CDR3. This chain connects TRBV10-3 to TRBJ2-7; D unclear. Looked up from germline, CDR1 is ENHRY and CDR2 is SYGVKD. The CDR3 has 11 residues. Between the trimmed V and J ends, which lost 1 base and 4 bases, there was a span of 2 bases. The CDR3 DNA reads as TGTGCCATCAGTGAGTATTACGAGCAGTACTTC. Residues: CAISEYYEQYF.

Comment on this clone: An end of the junction does not agree with germline; a read error may underlie this. The chain joins TRBV7-7 to TRBJ2-3, with D perhaps TRBD1 (5 bases). Germline V CDR1 and CDR2: SSHAT, FNYEAQ (reference sequence). The CDR3 is made up of 13 amino acids. The CDR3 sequence is CASSRVGADTQYF. CDR3 in DNA: TGTGCTAGCAGCCGAGTAGGGGCGGATACGCAGTATTTT.

The V and J genes are TRBV5-1 and TRBJ2-2; D might be TRBD1 (6 bases). The germline gives CDR1 SGHRS, CDR2 YFSETQ. The CDR3 contains 14 residues. V was clipped by 3 bases and J by 3 bases, with 9 bases between them. In DNA form, the CDR3 reads TGCGCCAGCAGCTCAGGGGATTACACCGGGGAGCTGTTTTTT. Translating it yields CASSSGDYTGELFF.

V usage is TRBV5-1 and J usage is TRBJ2-5; D might be TRBD1 or TRBD2, each matching 5 bases. This CDR3 contains 13 residues. Germline loops: CDR1 SGHRS, CDR2 YFSETQ. Trimming left V 7 bases short and J 5 bases short, with 15 bases between. CDR3 nucleotide sequence: TGCGCCAGCCGGGACCCTTGGCGGGAGACCCAGTACTTC. It specifies CASRDPWRETQYF.

This chain connects TRBV29-1 to TRBJ2-3; 10 bases are shared with TRBD1. The CDR3 sequence is 14 residues long. Per the germline V gene, CDR1 is SQVTM and CDR2 is ANQGSEA. The V gene end was trimmed by 8 bases and the J gene end by 0 bases; junction bases not matched to a gene: 5. CDR3 residues: CSSRDRGSTDTQYF. For the CDR3, the DNA is TGCAGCTCCCGGGACAGGGGAAGCACAGATACGCAGTATTTT.

This clone was observed a handful of times. V usage is TRBV27 and J usage is TRBJ1-3, with 9 bases identical to TRBD1. Germline values: CDR1 MNHEY, CDR2 SMNVEV (reference sequence). The CDR3 runs 15 residues. The V gene end was trimmed by 6 bases and the J gene end by 3 bases; junction bases not matched to a gene: 6. In DNA form, the CDR3 reads TGTGCCAGCAGAGCCGGGACAGGGTATGGAAACACCATATATTTT. It translates to CASRAGTGYGNTIYF.

The chain couples TRBV28 to TRBJ2-7; D remains unclear. V lost 6 bases, J lost 0 bases, and 21 bases lay in between. The CDR3 contains 17 residues. Germline loops: CDR1 MDHEN, CDR2 SYDVKM. The CDR3 sequence: CASSFPLLATGSYEQYF. The CDR3 DNA reads as TGTGCCAGCAGCTTTCCCCTCCTCGCGACGGGCTCCTACGAGCAGTACTTC.

CDR3 nucleotides: TGTGCCACCAGCAGCCTAGGGACAGGGGGCGGGCAGTACTTC. Translation: CATSSLGTGGGQYF. The chain joins TRBV15 to TRBJ2-7; 12 positions agree with TRBD1. V dropped 3 bases and J dropped 9; count of bases not matched to a gene: 6. The CDR3 length is 14 residues. The germline V gene has CDR1 LNHNV and CDR2 YYDKDF (reference sequence).